The entry below describes one T cell receptor (beta chain). The antigen it recognizes is unknown. Within one base of it there is no much larger clone, and no base qualities were kept. At one collaborating source in Seattle, patients were enrolled during active infection and were followed longitudinally through the course of disease. Each collaborating institution followed its own protocols to collect whole blood in K2EDTA tubes. Collaborator samples were shipped for TCRbeta analysis as frozen whole blood, isolated PBMCs, or DNA extracted from either sample type. The data originate from a study of blood T cell repertoires in COVID-19 (dated by TCRdb to the early 2020s). Looking at the study overall: The collaborator samples originated in the United States, Italy and Spain and spanned the acute and convalescent phases of COVID-19. The prospective study material was composed of cDNA or gDNA derived from T cells, B-cell-depleted T cells, or PBMCs. Subjects who had been exposed to COVID-19, were actively infected with it, or had recovered from it provided the deeply sampled blood TCRbeta repertoires that made up the dataset. The repertoires were released in a freely available public database meant as a resource for research on the immune response to SARS-CoV-2. The samples were drawn from two sources: the first 160 participants of the ongoing ImmuneRACE study, and 1,000 to 1,500 subjects contributed by 6 global collaborators. Sample metadata almost always included a de-identified subject ID, COVID-19 status, age in years and sex. Where available, HLA class I and class II types were taken from metadata supplied by the sample provider and were not determined by assay-based typing. What the research found in general, with its limitations: Clinical and demographic metadata were provided uncurated, with the amount varying by source and participant.

The immunoSEQ Assay, a bias-controlled multiplex PCR, was used to amplify TCRbeta CDR3 regions from genomic DNA. In the original analysis: The number of nucleated cells in each sample was estimated by amplification of reference gene primers within the assay. To quantify the absolute abundance of each unique TCRbeta CDR3 rearrangement, sequence reads were collapsed and filtered. For each sample, productive Simpson clonality was calculated as the square root of Simpson's diversity index across productive rearrangements. TCRdb holds this immuneACCESS table with in-frame rearrangements only. Some clones are missing; in checked studies, unresolved V genes explain under half, and the rest has no known cause. The V and J calls and clone size come from that table; D and trimming were worked out from the DNA. The sample data list hundreds of thousands of clones, and 80% to 90% of these were observed just once. The ten largest clones capture 6% to 8% of the sample.

Sequenced sample: peripheral blood. This clonotype originated in a woman older than 75 with COVID-19, enrolled during active disease.

The nucleotide sequence is TGTGCCAGCAGTTCTCCTTTTGACAGGCCTTCCTCGAACACTGAAGCTTTCTTT. This translates into CASSSPFDRPSSNTEAFF. The V gene is TRBV28 and the J gene is TRBJ1-1; the D gene is possibly TRBD1, with 6 bases matching. Trimming at the junction amounts to 4 bases on V and 1 base on J, and the germline ends lie 22 bases apart. Spanning cysteine to phenylalanine, the CDR3 consists of 18 amino acids. The retained sequence is limited to the CDR3, 54 bases, with the frame set at the first base. CDR1 and CDR2, looked up from the germline V gene, are MDHEN and SYDVKM.